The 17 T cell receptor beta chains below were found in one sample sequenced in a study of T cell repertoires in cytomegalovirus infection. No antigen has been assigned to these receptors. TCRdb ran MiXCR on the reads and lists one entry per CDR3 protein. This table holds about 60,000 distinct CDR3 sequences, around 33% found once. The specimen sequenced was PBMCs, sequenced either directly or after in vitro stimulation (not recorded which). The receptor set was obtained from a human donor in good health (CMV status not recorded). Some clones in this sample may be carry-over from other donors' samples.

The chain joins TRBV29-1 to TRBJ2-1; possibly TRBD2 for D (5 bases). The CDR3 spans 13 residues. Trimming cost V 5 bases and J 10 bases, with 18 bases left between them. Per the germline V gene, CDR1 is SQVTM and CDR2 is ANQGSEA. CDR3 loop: CSVKPGSRREQFF. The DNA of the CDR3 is TGCAGCGTTAAACCGGGATCTAGGAGGGAGCAGTTCTTC.

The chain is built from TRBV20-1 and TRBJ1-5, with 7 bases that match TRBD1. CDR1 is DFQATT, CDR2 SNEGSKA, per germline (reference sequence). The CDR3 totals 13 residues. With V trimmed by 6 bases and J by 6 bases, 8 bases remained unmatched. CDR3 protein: CSAVRGLGQPQHF. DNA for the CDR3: TGCAGTGCCGTAAGGGGGCTTGGTCAGCCCCAGCATTTT.

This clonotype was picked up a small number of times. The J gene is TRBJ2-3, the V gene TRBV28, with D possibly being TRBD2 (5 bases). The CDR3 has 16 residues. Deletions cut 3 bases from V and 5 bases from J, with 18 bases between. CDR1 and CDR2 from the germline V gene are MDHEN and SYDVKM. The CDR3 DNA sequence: TGTGCCAGCAGTTTGTCCGGGCATCAAGAGGGAGATACGCAGTATTTT. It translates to CASSLSGHQEGDTQYF.

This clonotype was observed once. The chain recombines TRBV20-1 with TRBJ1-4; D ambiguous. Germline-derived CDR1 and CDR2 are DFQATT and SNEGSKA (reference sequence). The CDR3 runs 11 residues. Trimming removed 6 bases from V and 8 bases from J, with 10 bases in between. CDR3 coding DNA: TGCAGTGCGAGACGGGCGGAAAAACTGTTTTTT. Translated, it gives CSARRAEKLFF.

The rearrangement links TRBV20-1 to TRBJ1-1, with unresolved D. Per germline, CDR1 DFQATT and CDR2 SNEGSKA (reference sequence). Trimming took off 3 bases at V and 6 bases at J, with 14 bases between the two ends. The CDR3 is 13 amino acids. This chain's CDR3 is CSASSNQLSEAFF. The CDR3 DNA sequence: TGCAGTGCTAGCTCGAACCAGTTGTCTGAAGCTTTCTTT.

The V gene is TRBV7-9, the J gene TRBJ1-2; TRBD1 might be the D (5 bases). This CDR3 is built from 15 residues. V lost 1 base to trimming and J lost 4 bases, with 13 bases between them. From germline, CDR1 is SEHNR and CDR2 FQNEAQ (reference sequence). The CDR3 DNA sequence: TGTGCCAGCAGCTTAGTACGGGAAGGGGTCTATGGCTACACCTTC. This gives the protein CASSLVREGVYGYTF.

CDR3 bases: TGTGCCAGCAGATCACCCCCGGGACTCTCGTCCTACGAGCAGTACTTC. Translation gives CASRSPPGLSSYEQYF. The chain links TRBV6-6 to TRBJ2-7, with D maybe TRBD2 (6 bases). Looked up from germline, CDR1 is MNHNY and CDR2 is SVGAGI (reference sequence). The V end was cut by 6 bases, the J end by 1 base, with 19 bases between. CDR3 size: 16 residues.

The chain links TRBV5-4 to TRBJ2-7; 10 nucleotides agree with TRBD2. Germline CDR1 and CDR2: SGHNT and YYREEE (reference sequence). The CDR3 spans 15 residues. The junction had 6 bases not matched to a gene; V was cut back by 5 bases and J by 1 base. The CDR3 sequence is CASSDGLAVSYEQYF. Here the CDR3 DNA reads TGTGCCAGCAGTGACGGACTAGCGGTTTCCTACGAGCAGTACTTC.

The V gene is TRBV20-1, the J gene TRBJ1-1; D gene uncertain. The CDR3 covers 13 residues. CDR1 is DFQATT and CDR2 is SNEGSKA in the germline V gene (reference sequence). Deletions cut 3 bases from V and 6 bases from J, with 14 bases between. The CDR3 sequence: CSASQAGGSEAFF. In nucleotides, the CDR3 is TGCAGTGCTAGTCAGGCCGGAGGTTCTGAAGCTTTCTTT.

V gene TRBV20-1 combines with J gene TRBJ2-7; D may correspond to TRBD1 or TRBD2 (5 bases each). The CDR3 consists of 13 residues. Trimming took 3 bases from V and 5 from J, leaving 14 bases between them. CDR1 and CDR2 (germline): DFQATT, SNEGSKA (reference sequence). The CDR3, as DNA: TGCAGTGCTAGTGAGGGGATTGACGACGAGCAGTACTTC. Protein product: CSASEGIDDEQYF.

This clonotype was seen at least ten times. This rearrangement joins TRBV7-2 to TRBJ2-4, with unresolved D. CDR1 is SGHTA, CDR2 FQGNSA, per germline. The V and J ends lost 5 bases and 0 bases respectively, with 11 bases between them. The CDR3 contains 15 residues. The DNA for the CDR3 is TGTGCCAGCAGCCCCCATCGCCTAGCCAAAAACATTCAGTACTTC. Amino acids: CASSPHRLAKNIQYF.

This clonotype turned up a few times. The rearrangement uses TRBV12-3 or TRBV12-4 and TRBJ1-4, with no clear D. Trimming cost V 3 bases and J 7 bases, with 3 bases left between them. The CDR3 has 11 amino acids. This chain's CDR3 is CASSFGEKLFF. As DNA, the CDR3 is TGTGCCAGCAGTTTTGGTGAAAAACTGTTTTTT.

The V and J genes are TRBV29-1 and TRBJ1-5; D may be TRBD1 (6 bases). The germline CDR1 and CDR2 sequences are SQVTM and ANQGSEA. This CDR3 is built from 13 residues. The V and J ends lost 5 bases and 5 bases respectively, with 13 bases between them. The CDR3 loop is CSVKGGIDQPQHF. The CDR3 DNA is TGCAGCGTTAAAGGGGGGATCGATCAGCCCCAGCATTTT.

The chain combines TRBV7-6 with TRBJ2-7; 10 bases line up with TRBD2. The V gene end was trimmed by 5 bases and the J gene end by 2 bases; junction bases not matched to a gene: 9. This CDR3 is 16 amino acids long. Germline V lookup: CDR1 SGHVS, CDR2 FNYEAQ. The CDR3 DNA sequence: TGTGCCAGCAGCACGCTAGCGGGGGAGGGGGCCTACGAGCAGTACTTC. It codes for CASSTLAGEGAYEQYF.

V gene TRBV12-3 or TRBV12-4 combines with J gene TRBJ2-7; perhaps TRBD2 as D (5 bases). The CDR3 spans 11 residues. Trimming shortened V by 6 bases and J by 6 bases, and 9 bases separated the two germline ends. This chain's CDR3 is CASSLASEQYF. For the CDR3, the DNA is TGTGCCAGCAGCCTAGCTTCCGAGCAGTACTTC.

The CDR3 here is CASSQVSSGNTIYF. For the CDR3, the DNA is TGCGCCAGCAGCCAAGTTAGCAGTGGAAACACCATATATTTT. This rearrangement joins TRBV4-1 to TRBJ1-3; the D is unclear. With 1 base removed from V and 3 bases from J, the gap between germline ends came to 7 bases. Germline V CDR1 and CDR2: MGHRA, YSYEKL. The CDR3 is made up of 14 amino acids.

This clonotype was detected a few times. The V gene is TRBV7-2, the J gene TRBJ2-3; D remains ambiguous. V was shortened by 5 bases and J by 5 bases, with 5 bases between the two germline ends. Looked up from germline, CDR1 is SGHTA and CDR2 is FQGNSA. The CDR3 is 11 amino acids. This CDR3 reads CASSPLDTQYF. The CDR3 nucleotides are TGTGCCAGCAGCCCCCTAGATACGCAGTATTTT.